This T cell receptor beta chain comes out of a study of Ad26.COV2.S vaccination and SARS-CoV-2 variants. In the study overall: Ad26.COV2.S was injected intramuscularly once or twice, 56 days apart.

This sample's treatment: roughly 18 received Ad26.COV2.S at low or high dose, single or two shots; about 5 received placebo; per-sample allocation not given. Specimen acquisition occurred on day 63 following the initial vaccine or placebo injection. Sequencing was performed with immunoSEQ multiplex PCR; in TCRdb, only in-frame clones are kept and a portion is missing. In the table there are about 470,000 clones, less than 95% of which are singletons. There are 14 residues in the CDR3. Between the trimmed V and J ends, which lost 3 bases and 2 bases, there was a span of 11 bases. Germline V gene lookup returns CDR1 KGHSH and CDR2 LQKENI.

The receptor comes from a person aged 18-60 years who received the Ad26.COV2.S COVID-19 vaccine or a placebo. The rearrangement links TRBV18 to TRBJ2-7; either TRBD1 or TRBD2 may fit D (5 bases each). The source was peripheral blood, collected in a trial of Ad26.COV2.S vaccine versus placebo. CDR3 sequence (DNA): TGTGCCAGCTCACCCTGGGACGGTCCCTACGAGCAGTACTTC. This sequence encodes CASSPWDGPYEQYF.